This TCR beta chain stems from a study of T cells in Graves' hyperthyroidism and ophthalmopathy. Study context: Peripheral blood was obtained at initial diagnosis, preceding any treatment.

This clonotype was detected ten times or more. The target antigen is unknown. Authors of the study amplified TCR beta CDR3 regions from RNA transcripts. An initial round of RT-PCR targeting the TCR CDR3 relied on the HTBI primer set. TCRdb re-called the multiplex PCR reads with MiXCR, one entry per CDR3 protein. The sample shows around 600,000 distinct CDR3 sequences, more than 15% of them seen only once. Lactation, pregnancy, other autoimmune disease or uncontrolled infection led to exclusion of patients. General study points: Prediction of ophthalmopathy progression came a median about 6 months pre-onset. A 13 V-J signature model discriminated ophthalmopathy versus stable hyperthyroidism.

The source material was blood. The origin of this receptor is a woman aged 30 to 39 with Graves' hyperthyroidism.

The CDR3 bases are TGCAGTGCTAGAGGACAGAACACTGAAGCTTTCTTT. It encodes CSARGQNTEAFF. V gene TRBV20-1 combines with J gene TRBJ1-1; D not resolved. V was shortened by 1 base and J by 1 base, with 4 bases between the two germline ends. This CDR3 spans 12 amino acids. Per the germline V gene, CDR1 is DFQATT and CDR2 is SNEGSKA (reference sequence).